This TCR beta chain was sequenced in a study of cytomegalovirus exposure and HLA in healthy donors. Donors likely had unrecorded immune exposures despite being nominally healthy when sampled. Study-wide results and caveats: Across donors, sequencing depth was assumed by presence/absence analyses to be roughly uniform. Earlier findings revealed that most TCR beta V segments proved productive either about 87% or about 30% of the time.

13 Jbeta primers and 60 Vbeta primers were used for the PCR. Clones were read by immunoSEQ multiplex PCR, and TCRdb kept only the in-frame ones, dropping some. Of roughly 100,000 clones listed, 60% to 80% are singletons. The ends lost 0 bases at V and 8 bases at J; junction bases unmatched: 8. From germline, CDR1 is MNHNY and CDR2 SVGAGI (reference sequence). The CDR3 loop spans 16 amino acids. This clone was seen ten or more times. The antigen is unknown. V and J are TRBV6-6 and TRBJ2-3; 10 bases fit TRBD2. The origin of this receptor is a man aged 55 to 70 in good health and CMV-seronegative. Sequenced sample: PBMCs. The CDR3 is CASSYSSGGLPGTQYF. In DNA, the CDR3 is TGTGCCAGCAGTTACTCTAGCGGGGGGCTCCCGGGTACGCAGTATTTT.